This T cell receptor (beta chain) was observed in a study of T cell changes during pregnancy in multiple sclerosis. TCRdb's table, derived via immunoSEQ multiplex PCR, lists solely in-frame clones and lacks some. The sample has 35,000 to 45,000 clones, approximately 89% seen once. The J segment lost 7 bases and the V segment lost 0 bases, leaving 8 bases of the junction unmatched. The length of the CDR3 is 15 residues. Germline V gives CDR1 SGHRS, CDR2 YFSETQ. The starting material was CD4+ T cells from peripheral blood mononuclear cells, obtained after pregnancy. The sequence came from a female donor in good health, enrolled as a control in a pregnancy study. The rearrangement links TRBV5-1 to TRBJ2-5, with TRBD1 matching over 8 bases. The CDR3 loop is CASSLAFGQGGTQYF. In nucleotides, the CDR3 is TGCGCCAGCAGCTTGGCTTTCGGACAGGGAGGGACCCAGTACTTC.